The rows below give T cell receptor beta chains drawn from one sample of a study of CD8+CD57+ T cells in acquired aplastic anemia. TCRdb processed the reads anew with MiXCR; each CDR3 protein has one entry. Of under 150,000 distinct CDR3 sequences listed, 30% to 45% were seen once; the top ten hold around 2.7%. The sequencing input was sorted CD4+, CD8+, or CD8+CD57+ T cells (not recorded which) from PBMCs. All receptors come from a human donor with aplastic anemia. CDR3s include the opening cysteine and the closing phenylalanine or tryptophan. Fields, in order: clone size, D gene, CDR3 length, J gene, V gene, CDR3 protein, CDR3 DNA. D genes are given only for firm matches. Part of the rows lack a size; the others show once, few, many or a class for expanded clones.

clone_size: -; d_call: TRBD2; cdr3_length: 15; j_call: TRBJ2-5; v_call: TRBV7-2; cdr3_aa: CASSLVLAGKETQYF; cdr3_nt: TGTGCCAGCAGCTTAGTACTAGCGGGGAAAGAGACCCAGTACTTC
clone_size: many; d_call: TRBD1; cdr3_length: 18; j_call: TRBJ1-2; v_call: TRBV15; cdr3_aa: CATSRDKAGGPPREGYTF; cdr3_nt: TGTGCCACCAGCAGAGACAAGGCAGGGGGCCCCCCTAGGGAAGGCTACACCTTC
clone_size: -; d_call: TRBD2; cdr3_length: 17; j_call: TRBJ2-1; v_call: TRBV5-1; cdr3_aa: CASSAGTSGGAGNEQFF; cdr3_nt: TGCGCCAGCAGCGCGGGGACTAGCGGGGGGGCCGGGAATGAGCAGTTCTTC
clone_size: -; d_call: TRBD1; cdr3_length: 16; j_call: TRBJ2-7; v_call: TRBV29-1; cdr3_aa: CSVEVGGHRGSYEQYF; cdr3_nt: TGCAGCGTTGAAGTTGGTGGGCACAGGGGCTCCTACGAGCAGTACTTC
clone_size: -; d_call: TRBD1; cdr3_length: 11; j_call: TRBJ1-2; v_call: TRBV6-6; cdr3_aa: CASSRTGGDTF; cdr3_nt: TGTGCCAGCAGTCGTACAGGGGGCGACACCTTC
clone_size: few; d_call: -; cdr3_length: 13; j_call: TRBJ1-1; v_call: TRBV18; cdr3_aa: CASSGGMNTEAFF; cdr3_nt: TGTGCCAGCTCCGGGGGGATGAACACTGAAGCTTTCTTT
clone_size: once; d_call: TRBD1; cdr3_length: 14; j_call: TRBJ1-4; v_call: TRBV2; cdr3_aa: CASSGGTGAEKLFF; cdr3_nt: TGTGCCAGCAGTGGGGGGACAGGGGCAGAAAAACTGTTTTTT
clone_size: few; d_call: TRBD1; cdr3_length: 12; j_call: TRBJ2-7; v_call: TRBV29-1; cdr3_aa: CSVGTDLYEQYF; cdr3_nt: TGCAGCGTCGGGACAGATCTCTACGAGCAGTACTTC
clone_size: many; d_call: -; cdr3_length: 13; j_call: TRBJ2-7; v_call: TRBV6-1; cdr3_aa: CASGGSGYGEQYF; cdr3_nt: TGTGCCAGCGGGGGATCAGGTTATGGCGAGCAGTACTTC
clone_size: few; d_call: TRBD1; cdr3_length: 15; j_call: TRBJ1-1; v_call: TRBV5-4; cdr3_aa: CASSLDTGGITEAFF; cdr3_nt: TGTGCCAGCAGCTTGGATACAGGGGGCATCACTGAAGCTTTCTTT
clone_size: many; d_call: -; cdr3_length: 15; j_call: TRBJ2-7; v_call: TRBV19; cdr3_aa: CASSIEGHVSYEQYF; cdr3_nt: TGTGCCAGTAGTATAGAGGGCCACGTCTCCTACGAGCAGTACTTC
clone_size: many; d_call: -; cdr3_length: 10; j_call: TRBJ1-1; v_call: TRBV20-1; cdr3_aa: CSAQKLEAFF; cdr3_nt: TGCAGTGCTCAGAAGCTTGAAGCTTTCTTT
clone_size: many; d_call: -; cdr3_length: 12; j_call: TRBJ2-7; v_call: TRBV20-1; cdr3_aa: CSAAGYSYEQYF; cdr3_nt: TGCAGTGCTGCGGGCTACTCCTACGAGCAGTACTTC
clone_size: -; d_call: -; cdr3_length: 14; j_call: TRBJ1-2; v_call: TRBV16; cdr3_aa: CASSQGTAGYGYTF; cdr3_nt: TGTGCCAGCAGCCAAGGGACGGCCGGCTATGGCTACACCTTC
clone_size: many; d_call: TRBD1; cdr3_length: 15; j_call: TRBJ1-6; v_call: TRBV5-1; cdr3_aa: CASSLDRGSRSPLHF; cdr3_nt: TGCGCCAGCAGCCTGGACAGGGGGTCTCGGTCACCCCTCCACTTT
clone_size: -; d_call: -; cdr3_length: 13; j_call: TRBJ2-3; v_call: TRBV25-1; cdr3_aa: CASSEPQTDTQYF; cdr3_nt: TGTGCCAGCAGTGAACCGCAAACAGATACGCAGTATTTT
clone_size: few; d_call: TRBD1; cdr3_length: 16; j_call: TRBJ1-1; v_call: TRBV30; cdr3_aa: CAWNHRQGKVNTEAFF; cdr3_nt: TGTGCCTGGAACCACCGACAGGGAAAGGTAAACACTGAAGCTTTCTTT
clone_size: few; d_call: -; cdr3_length: 13; j_call: TRBJ2-1; v_call: TRBV6-5; cdr3_aa: CASSPTGTQMQFF; cdr3_nt: TGTGCCAGCAGTCCTACGGGGACCCAGATGCAGTTCTTC
clone_size: many; d_call: -; cdr3_length: 13; j_call: TRBJ1-6; v_call: TRBV6-2/TRBV6-3; cdr3_aa: CASRLGGNSPLHF; cdr3_nt: TGTGCCAGCAGGTTGGGGGGGAATTCACCCCTCCACTTT
clone_size: -; d_call: -; cdr3_length: 13; j_call: TRBJ2-1; v_call: TRBV12-3/TRBV12-4; cdr3_aa: CASSLRERNEQSF; cdr3_nt: TGTGCCAGCAGTTTAAGGGAGAGAAATGAGCAGTCCTTC
clone_size: many; d_call: -; cdr3_length: 13; j_call: TRBJ1-5; v_call: TRBV10-2; cdr3_aa: CASSEWYNQPQHF; cdr3_nt: TGCGCCAGCAGTGAGTGGTACAATCAGCCCCAGCATTTT
clone_size: -; d_call: TRBD2; cdr3_length: 13; j_call: TRBJ2-5; v_call: TRBV20-1; cdr3_aa: CSATSGGIKTQYF; cdr3_nt: TGCAGTGCTACTAGCGGGGGGATCAAGACCCAGTACTTC
clone_size: -; d_call: -; cdr3_length: 18; j_call: TRBJ1-4; v_call: TRBV6-1; cdr3_aa: CASSPLSTDWATNEKLFF; cdr3_nt: TGTGCCAGCAGTCCCCTCTCGACTGACTGGGCAACTAATGAAAAACTGTTTTTT
clone_size: -; d_call: TRBD1; cdr3_length: 12; j_call: TRBJ1-2; v_call: TRBV14; cdr3_aa: CASSPTGYGYTF; cdr3_nt: TGTGCCAGCAGCCCGACAGGGTATGGCTACACCTTC
clone_size: many; d_call: -; cdr3_length: 14; j_call: TRBJ2-3; v_call: TRBV5-5; cdr3_aa: CASSAYSSTDTQYF; cdr3_nt: TGTGCCAGCAGCGCATACTCTAGCACAGATACGCAGTATTTT
clone_size: many; d_call: -; cdr3_length: 16; j_call: TRBJ1-6; v_call: TRBV7-9; cdr3_aa: CASTHGTTSYNSPLHF; cdr3_nt: TGTGCCAGCACCCATGGGACAACCTCCTATAATTCACCCCTCCACTTT
clone_size: many; d_call: -; cdr3_length: 13; j_call: TRBJ2-1; v_call: TRBV12-3/TRBV12-4; cdr3_aa: CASRGIRGNEQFF; cdr3_nt: TGTGCCAGCAGGGGGATTAGGGGTAATGAGCAGTTCTTC
clone_size: -; d_call: -; cdr3_length: 16; j_call: TRBJ1-2; v_call: TRBV15; cdr3_aa: CATSRDRDITEGGYTF; cdr3_nt: TGTGCCACCAGCAGAGATCGAGATATTACGGAAGGTGGCTACACCTTC
clone_size: -; d_call: -; cdr3_length: 14; j_call: TRBJ1-3; v_call: TRBV19; cdr3_aa: CASGKGYSGNTIYF; cdr3_nt: TGTGCCAGTGGCAAGGGATACTCTGGAAACACCATATATTTT
clone_size: many; d_call: TRBD2; cdr3_length: 13; j_call: TRBJ2-5; v_call: TRBV19; cdr3_aa: CASSIVGGGTQYF; cdr3_nt: TGTGCCAGTAGTATAGTGGGCGGGGGGACCCAGTACTTC
clone_size: many; d_call: -; cdr3_length: 14; j_call: TRBJ1-2; v_call: TRBV3-1; cdr3_aa: CASSQDLAESHYTF; cdr3_nt: TGTGCCAGCAGCCAAGATCTGGCAGAATCTCACTACACCTTC
clone_size: many; d_call: TRBD1; cdr3_length: 16; j_call: TRBJ1-4; v_call: TRBV7-8; cdr3_aa: CASSSDRGGGNEKLFF; cdr3_nt: TGTGCCAGCAGCTCCGACAGGGGAGGCGGTAATGAAAAACTGTTTTTT
clone_size: -; d_call: -; cdr3_length: 15; j_call: TRBJ1-2; v_call: TRBV9; cdr3_aa: CASSVSGTENYGYTF; cdr3_nt: TGTGCCAGCAGCGTATCCGGGACTGAGAACTATGGCTACACCTTC
clone_size: -; d_call: TRBD2; cdr3_length: 17; j_call: TRBJ2-5; v_call: TRBV2; cdr3_aa: CASSGIGTSGGRETQYF; cdr3_nt: TGTGCCAGCAGTGGGATCGGGACTAGCGGGGGGCGGGAGACCCAGTACTTC
clone_size: -; d_call: -; cdr3_length: 16; j_call: TRBJ2-2; v_call: TRBV24-1; cdr3_aa: CATSAVTGVNTGELFF; cdr3_nt: TGTGCCACCAGTGCCGTAACCGGGGTGAACACCGGGGAGCTGTTTTTT
clone_size: -; d_call: TRBD2; cdr3_length: 15; j_call: TRBJ2-1; v_call: TRBV10-1; cdr3_aa: CASKISGGPYNEQFF; cdr3_nt: TGCGCCAGCAAGATTAGCGGGGGGCCCTACAATGAGCAGTTCTTC
clone_size: many; d_call: TRBD2; cdr3_length: 15; j_call: TRBJ2-2; v_call: TRBV7-9; cdr3_aa: CASSRGELDTGELFF; cdr3_nt: TGTGCCAGCAGCCGGGGGGAATTGGACACCGGGGAGCTGTTTTTT
clone_size: -; d_call: TRBD2; cdr3_length: 17; j_call: TRBJ2-2; v_call: TRBV11-2; cdr3_aa: CASGRTAGTSGTGELFF; cdr3_nt: TGTGCCAGCGGCCGCACCGCCGGGACTAGCGGGACCGGGGAGCTGTTTTTT
clone_size: many; d_call: TRBD1; cdr3_length: 13; j_call: TRBJ2-7; v_call: TRBV29-1; cdr3_aa: CSVETDRGYEQYF; cdr3_nt: TGCAGCGTTGAAACTGACAGGGGTTACGAGCAGTACTTC
clone_size: -; d_call: TRBD1; cdr3_length: 16; j_call: TRBJ2-3; v_call: TRBV24-1; cdr3_aa: CATSDLGTGNTDTQYF; cdr3_nt: TGTGCCACCAGTGATTTGGGGACAGGGAACACAGATACGCAGTATTTT
clone_size: many; d_call: TRBD1; cdr3_length: 15; j_call: TRBJ2-3; v_call: TRBV5-1; cdr3_aa: CASSTGQGVGDTQYF; cdr3_nt: TGCGCCAGCAGCACGGGACAGGGGGTCGGAGATACGCAGTATTTT
clone_size: -; d_call: TRBD1; cdr3_length: 13; j_call: TRBJ1-1; v_call: TRBV11-2; cdr3_aa: CASIGQGGTEAFF; cdr3_nt: TGTGCCAGCATCGGACAGGGGGGCACTGAAGCTTTCTTT
clone_size: -; d_call: -; cdr3_length: 12; j_call: TRBJ1-1; v_call: TRBV29-1; cdr3_aa: CSPSFVGTEAFF; cdr3_nt: TGCAGCCCGTCCTTTGTGGGCACTGAAGCTTTCTTT
clone_size: many; d_call: -; cdr3_length: 14; j_call: TRBJ1-5; v_call: TRBV7-2; cdr3_aa: CASRDAGYNQPQHF; cdr3_nt: TGTGCCAGCAGAGACGCAGGGTACAATCAGCCCCAGCATTTT
clone_size: -; d_call: -; cdr3_length: 15; j_call: TRBJ2-7; v_call: TRBV2; cdr3_aa: CASRGGPTFSSEQYF; cdr3_nt: TGTGCCAGCAGGGGGGGGCCCACGTTCTCCTCCGAGCAGTACTTC